What follows is one T cell receptor beta chain and its context. Its antigen remains unidentified. From the RT-PCR reads, TCRdb called clonotypes with MiXCR, one entry per CDR3 protein. The data show 200,000 to 300,000 distinct CDR3 sequences, 12% seen once. The source of the sample is a study of response to subunit inactivated influenza vaccine. General observations from the study: Each seasonal influenza vaccination, the authors suggested, recruits few new T cells.

This receptor was obtained from a man aged 50 to 60 who received an inactivated influenza vaccine. Sequencing was performed on non-naive T cells sorted from PBMCs, taken 14 to 15 days before vaccination.

CDR3 sequence (DNA): TGTGCCAGCAGTCAACAGGGACTAGCGGGAGTCGTCGATGAGCAGTTCTTC. Its protein product is CASSQQGLAGVVDEQFF. The chain employs TRBV6-2 or TRBV6-3 and TRBJ2-1; 14 positions match TRBD2. J was trimmed by 8 bases and V by 5 bases; bases with no gene match: 11. The CDR3 totals 17 residues. The germline V gene encodes CDR1 MNHEY and CDR2 SVGEGT.